These 6 T cell receptor beta chains share one sample of origin, sequenced in a study of blood T cell repertoires in COVID-19. Produced via immunoSEQ multiplex PCR; TCRdb's table is partial and in-frame only. The table records under 200,000 clones, 86% of them present only once. Sequenced: peripheral blood. The origin of the receptors is a man between 65 and 85 years old with acute or convalescent COVID-19.

The chain couples TRBV2 to TRBJ1-3; TRBD1 aligns across 7 bases. After removal of 6 bases from V and 2 bases from J, the junction contained 4 bases not matched to a gene. The CDR3 covers 14 residues. CDR1 is SNHLY, CDR2 FYNNEI, per germline. The CDR3 region is CASRGTVAGNTIYF. The CDR3 bases are TGTGCCAGCAGAGGGACAGTAGCTGGAAACACCATATATTTT.

V usage is TRBV5-3 and J usage is TRBJ2-5; possibly TRBD2 for D (6 bases). TRBV5-3 is annotated as an ORF whose role is uncertain. With 4 bases removed from V and 5 bases from J, the gap between germline ends came to 15 bases. The CDR3 has 14 amino acids. CDR3 sequence (DNA): TGTGCCAGAAGCGTGGGGACTGCCGGGGAGACCCAGTACTTC. This translates into CARSVGTAGETQYF.

J is TRBJ2-3 and V is TRBV7-8; TRBD2 agrees at 7 bases. This CDR3 comprises 16 residues. V gave up 4 bases and J gave up 0 bases; unmatched junction bases: 7. The V gene's germline CDR1 is SGHVS and CDR2 FQNEAQ. CDR3 residues: CASSSFRDYSTDTQYF. CDR3 sequence (DNA): TGTGCCAGCAGCTCCTTCCGGGACTATAGCACAGATACGCAGTATTTT.

This chain links TRBV5-4 with TRBJ1-3; the D is unclear. V lost 0 bases and J 8 bases, leaving 12 bases between the germline ends. CDR3 length: 14 amino acids. Germline V gene data show CDR1 as SGHNT and CDR2 as YYREEE (reference sequence). CDR3 sequence (DNA): TGTGCCAGCAGCTTGGATGGAGGGAAGGACACCATATATTTT. It encodes CASSLDGGKDTIYF.

In this sample, this clone turned up a few times. The chain links TRBV6-5 to TRBJ1-3; D not certain. The CDR3 loop spans 14 amino acids. V was shortened by 4 bases and J by 0 bases, with 7 bases between the two germline ends. Germline V gives CDR1 MNHEY, CDR2 SVGAGI. CDR3 bases: TGTGCCAGCAGTTCCCGTCCCTCTGGAAACACCATATATTTT. It yields the protein CASSSRPSGNTIYF.

This clone was seen a handful of times. V usage is TRBV28 and J usage is TRBJ1-2; 12 bases map to TRBD1. Per the germline V gene, CDR1 is MDHEN and CDR2 is SYDVKM. The V segment lost 6 bases and the J segment 7 bases; nucleotides outside the gene matches: 12. This CDR3 is 16 amino acids long. CDR3 in DNA: TGTGCCAGCAGCCTTTGGGGGGACAGGGGGCAGGGTGGCTACACCTTC. Protein: CASSLWGDRGQGGYTF.